Sequencing of this T cell receptor beta chain was carried out in a study of T cell responses to AZD1222 COVID-19 vaccine. TCRdb keeps only in-frame clones here, not all; method: immunoSEQ multiplex PCR. The profile covers about 160,000 clones, with about 90% appearing a single time and approximately 1.9% taken by the ten largest. The study, taken as a whole, reports: Reports indicate that nearly half of spike-specific TCRs are directed at unmutated variant regions. Repertoire sampling occurred only after the peak T cell response. Clonal diversity may have been underestimated in mostly white British donors.

For this clone: Its antigen is unidentified.

This clonotype originated in an adult in good health. This material consisted of peripheral blood, taken on day 0 of AZD1222 vaccination.

The CDR3 loop reads CSVEVGHEQYF. The CDR3 DNA is TGCAGCGTTGAAGTGGGGCACGAGCAGTACTTC. The rearrangement uses TRBV29-1 and TRBJ2-7; TRBD1 is a possible D gene (5 bases). With 1 base removed from V and 5 bases from J, the gap between germline ends came to 6 bases. The CDR3 length is 11 residues. The V gene's germline CDR1 is SQVTM and CDR2 ANQGSEA.